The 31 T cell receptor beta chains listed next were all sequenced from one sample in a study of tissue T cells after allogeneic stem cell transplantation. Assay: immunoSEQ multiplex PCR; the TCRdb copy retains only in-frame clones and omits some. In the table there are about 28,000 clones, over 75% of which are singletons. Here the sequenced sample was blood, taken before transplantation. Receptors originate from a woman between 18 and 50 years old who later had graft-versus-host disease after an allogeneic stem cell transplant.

The CDR3, as DNA: TGTGCCAGCAGCCCGGGACAGGGTAACTATGGCTACACCTTC. Residues: CASSPGQGNYGYTF. This rearrangement joins TRBV7-9 to TRBJ1-2; 9 bases are shared with TRBD1. The germline V gene has CDR1 SEHNR and CDR2 FQNEAQ (reference sequence). After removal of 5 bases from V and 1 base from J, the junction contained 2 bases not matched to a gene. The CDR3 loop spans 14 amino acids. Full variable domain (remainder filled in from reference TRBV7-9 and TRBJ1-2): DTGVSQNPRHKITKRGQNVTFRCDPISEHNRLYWYRQTLGQGPEFLTYFQNEAQLEKSRLLSDRFSAERPKGSFSTLEIQRTEQGDSAMYLCASSPGQGNYGYTFGSGTRLTVV.

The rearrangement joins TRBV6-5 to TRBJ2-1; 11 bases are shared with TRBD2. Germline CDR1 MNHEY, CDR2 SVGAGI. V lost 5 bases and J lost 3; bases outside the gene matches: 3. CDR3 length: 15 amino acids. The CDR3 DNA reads TGTGCCAGCAGTATGGGACTAGCGGACTACAATGAGCAGTTCTTC. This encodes CASSMGLADYNEQFF.

Here the CDR3 DNA reads TGTGCCAGCAGCCCCGAACTAGCGAGGGCTTCGGAGCAGTTCTTC. It codes for CASSPELARASEQFF. The gene calls are TRBV3-1 (or the pseudogene TRBV3-2) and TRBJ2-1; 7 nucleotides line up with TRBD2. Germline lookup yields CDR1 LGHDT and CDR2 YNNKEL (reference sequence). Unmatched junction bases numbered 13, after V lost 4 bases and J lost 10 bases. The CDR3 has 15 amino acids.

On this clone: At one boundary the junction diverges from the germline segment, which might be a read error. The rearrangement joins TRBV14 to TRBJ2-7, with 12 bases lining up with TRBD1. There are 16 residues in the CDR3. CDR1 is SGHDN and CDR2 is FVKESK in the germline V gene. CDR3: CASSQGGTGGLLEQYF. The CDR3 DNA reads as TGTGCCAGCAGTCAAGGCGGGACAGGGGGCTTATTAGAGCAGTACTTC.

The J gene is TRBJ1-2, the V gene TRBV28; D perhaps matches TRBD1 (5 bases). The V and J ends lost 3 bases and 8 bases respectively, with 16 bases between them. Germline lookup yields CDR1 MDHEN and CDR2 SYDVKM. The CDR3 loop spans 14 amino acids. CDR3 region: CASSFLFEGDGYTF. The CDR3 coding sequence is TGTGCCAGCAGTTTTTTATTCGAAGGGGACGGCTACACCTTC.

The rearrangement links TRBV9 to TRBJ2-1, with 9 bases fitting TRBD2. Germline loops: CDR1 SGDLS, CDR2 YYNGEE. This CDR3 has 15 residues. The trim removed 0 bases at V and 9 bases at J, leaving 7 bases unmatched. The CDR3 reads CASSVESGGPPEQFF. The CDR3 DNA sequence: TGTGCCAGCAGCGTAGAAAGCGGGGGGCCCCCTGAGCAGTTCTTC.

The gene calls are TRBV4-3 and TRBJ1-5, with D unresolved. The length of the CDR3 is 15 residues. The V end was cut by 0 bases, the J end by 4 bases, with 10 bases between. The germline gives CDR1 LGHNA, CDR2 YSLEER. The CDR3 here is CASSQDGGLNQPQHF. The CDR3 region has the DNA TGCGCCAGCAGCCAAGATGGAGGTCTAAATCAGCCCCAGCATTTT.

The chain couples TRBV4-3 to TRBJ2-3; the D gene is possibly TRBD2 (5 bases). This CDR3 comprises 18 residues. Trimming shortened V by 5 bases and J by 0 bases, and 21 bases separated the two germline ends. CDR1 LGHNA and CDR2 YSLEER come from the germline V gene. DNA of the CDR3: TGCGCCAGCAGCGCAGAATGGCGGGCTCCGTCTAGCACAGATACGCAGTATTTT. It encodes CASSAEWRAPSSTDTQYF.

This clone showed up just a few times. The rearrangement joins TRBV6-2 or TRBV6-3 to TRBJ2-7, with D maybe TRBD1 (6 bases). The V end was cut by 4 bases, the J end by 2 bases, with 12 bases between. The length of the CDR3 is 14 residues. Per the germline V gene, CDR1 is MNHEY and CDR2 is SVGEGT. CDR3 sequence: CASSWSGATYEQYF. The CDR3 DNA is TGTGCCAGCAGTTGGTCAGGGGCGACCTACGAGCAGTACTTC.

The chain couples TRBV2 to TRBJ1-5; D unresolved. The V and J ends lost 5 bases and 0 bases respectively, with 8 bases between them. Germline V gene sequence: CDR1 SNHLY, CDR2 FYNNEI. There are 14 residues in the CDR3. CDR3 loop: CASSYGRSNQPQHF. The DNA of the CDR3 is TGTGCCAGCAGTTACGGACGTAGCAATCAGCCCCAGCATTTT.

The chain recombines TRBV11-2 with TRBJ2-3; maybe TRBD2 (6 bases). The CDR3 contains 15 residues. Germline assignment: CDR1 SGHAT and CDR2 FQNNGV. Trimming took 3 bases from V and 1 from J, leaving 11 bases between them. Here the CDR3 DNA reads TGTGCCAGCAGCTTGCGGGACGGACGCACAGATACGCAGTATTTT. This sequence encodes CASSLRDGRTDTQYF.

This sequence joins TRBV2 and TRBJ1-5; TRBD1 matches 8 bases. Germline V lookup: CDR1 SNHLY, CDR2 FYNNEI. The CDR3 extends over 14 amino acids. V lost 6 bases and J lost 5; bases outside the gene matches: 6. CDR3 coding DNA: TGTGCCAGCAGCGAACAGGGGGAGGATCAGCCCCAGCATTTT. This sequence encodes CASSEQGEDQPQHF.

The CDR3 coding sequence is TGTGCCAGCAGTAAAGCCCATACTGAAGCTTTCTTT. Translating it yields CASSKAHTEAFF. The chain has TRBV7-2 and TRBJ1-1; D is uncertain. V was cut by 6 bases and J by 5 bases, with 10 bases left in between. This CDR3 is 12 amino acids long. Germline V gene sequence: CDR1 SGHTA, CDR2 FQGNSA.

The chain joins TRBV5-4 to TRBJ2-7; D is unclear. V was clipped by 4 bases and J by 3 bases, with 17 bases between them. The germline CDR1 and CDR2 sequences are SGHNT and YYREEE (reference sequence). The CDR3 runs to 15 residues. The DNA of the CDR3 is TGTGCCAGCAGCCCGACACGAGGACGGTACTACGAGCAGTACTTC. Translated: CASSPTRGRYYEQYF. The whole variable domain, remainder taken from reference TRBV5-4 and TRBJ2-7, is ETGVTQSPTHLIKTRGQQVTLRCSSQSGHNTVSWYQQALGQGPQFIFQYYREEENGRGNFPPRFSGLQFPNYSSELNVNALELDDSALYLCASSPTRGRYYEQYFGPGTRLTVT.

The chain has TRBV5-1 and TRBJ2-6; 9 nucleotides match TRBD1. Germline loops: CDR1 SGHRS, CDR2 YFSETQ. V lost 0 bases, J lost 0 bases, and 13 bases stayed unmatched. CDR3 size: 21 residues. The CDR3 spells CASSLAGDRAFSLSGANVLTF. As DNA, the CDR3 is TGCGCCAGCAGCTTGGCCGGGGACAGGGCTTTCTCCCTCTCTGGGGCCAACGTCCTGACTTTC. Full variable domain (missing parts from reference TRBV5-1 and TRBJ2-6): KAGVTQTPRYLIKTRGQQVTLSCSPISGHRSVSWYQQTPGQGLQFLFEYFSETQRNKGNFPGRFSGRQFSNSRSEMNVSTLELGDSALYLCASSLAGDRAFSLSGANVLTFGAGSRLTVL.

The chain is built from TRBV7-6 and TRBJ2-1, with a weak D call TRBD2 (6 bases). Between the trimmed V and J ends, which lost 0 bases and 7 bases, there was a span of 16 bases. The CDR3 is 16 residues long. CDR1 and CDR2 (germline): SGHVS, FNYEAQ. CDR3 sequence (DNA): TGTGCCAGCAGCTTAGCCAGTACGCCGGGGAGGAATGAGCAGTTCTTC. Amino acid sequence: CASSLASTPGRNEQFF.

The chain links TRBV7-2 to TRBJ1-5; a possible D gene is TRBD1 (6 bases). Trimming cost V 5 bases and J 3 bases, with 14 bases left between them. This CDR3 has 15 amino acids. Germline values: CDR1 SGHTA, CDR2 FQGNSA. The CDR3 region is CASSTKDRYNQPQHF. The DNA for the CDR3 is TGTGCCAGCAGCACCAAGGACAGATACAATCAGCCCCAGCATTTT.

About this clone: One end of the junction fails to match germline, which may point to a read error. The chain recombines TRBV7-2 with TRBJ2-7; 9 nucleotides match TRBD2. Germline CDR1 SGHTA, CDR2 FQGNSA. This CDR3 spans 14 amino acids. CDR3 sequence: CASSSGTSSHEQYF. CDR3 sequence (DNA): TGTGCCAGCAGCTCCGGGACTAGCTCCCACGAGCAGTACTTC. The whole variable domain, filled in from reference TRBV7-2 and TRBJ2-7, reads GAGVSQSPSNKVTEKGKDVELRCDPISGHTALYWYRQSLGQGLEFLIYFQGNSAPDKSGLPSDRFSAERTGGSVSTLTIQRTQQEDSAVYLCASSSGTSSHEQYFGPGTRLTVT.

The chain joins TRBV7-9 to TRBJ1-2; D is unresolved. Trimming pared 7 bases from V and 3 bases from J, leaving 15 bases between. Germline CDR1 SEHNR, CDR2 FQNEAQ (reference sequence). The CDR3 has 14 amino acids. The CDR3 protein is CASTLDGYHYGYTF. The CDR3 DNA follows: TGTGCCAGCACCCTGGACGGCTACCACTATGGCTACACCTTC.

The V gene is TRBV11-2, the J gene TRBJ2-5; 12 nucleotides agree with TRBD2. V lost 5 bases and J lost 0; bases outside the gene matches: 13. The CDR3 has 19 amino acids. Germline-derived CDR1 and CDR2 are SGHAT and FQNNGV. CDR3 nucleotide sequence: TGTGCCAGCAGCCATCCTCACAACCTAGCGGGGGGGTACCAAGAGACCCAGTACTTC. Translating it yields CASSHPHNLAGGYQETQYF.

This CDR3 reads CASSQETGAYEQYF. CDR3 nucleotide sequence: TGCGCCAGCAGCCAAGAGACAGGGGCCTACGAGCAGTACTTC. The genes are TRBV4-3 and TRBJ2-7, with TRBD1 matching 8 bases. V gave up 0 bases and J gave up 2 bases; unmatched junction bases: 0. Germline lookup yields CDR1 LGHNA and CDR2 YSLEER. CDR3 size: 14 residues.

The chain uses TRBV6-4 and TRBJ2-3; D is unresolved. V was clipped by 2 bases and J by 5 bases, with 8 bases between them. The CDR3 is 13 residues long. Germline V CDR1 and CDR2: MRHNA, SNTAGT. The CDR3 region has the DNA TGTGCCAGCAGTGACCCCCGCAGAGATACGCAGTATTTT. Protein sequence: CASSDPRRDTQYF.

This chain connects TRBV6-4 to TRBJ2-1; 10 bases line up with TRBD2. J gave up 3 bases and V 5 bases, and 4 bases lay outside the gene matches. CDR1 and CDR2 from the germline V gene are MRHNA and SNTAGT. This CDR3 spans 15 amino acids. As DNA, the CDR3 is TGTGCCAGCAGTAAGGTAGCGGGGGGCTACAATGAGCAGTTCTTC. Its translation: CASSKVAGGYNEQFF.

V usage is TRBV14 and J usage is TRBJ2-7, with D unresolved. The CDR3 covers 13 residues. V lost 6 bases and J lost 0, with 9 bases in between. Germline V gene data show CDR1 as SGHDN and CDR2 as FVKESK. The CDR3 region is CASSETFSYEQYF. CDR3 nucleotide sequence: TGTGCCAGCAGTGAAACCTTCTCCTACGAGCAGTACTTC.

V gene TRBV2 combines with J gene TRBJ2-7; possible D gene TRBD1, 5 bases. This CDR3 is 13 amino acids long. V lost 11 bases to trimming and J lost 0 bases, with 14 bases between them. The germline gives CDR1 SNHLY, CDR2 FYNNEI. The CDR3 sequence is CAARIRDSYEQYF. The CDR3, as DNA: TGTGCCGCCAGAATCAGGGACTCCTACGAGCAGTACTTC.

The CDR3 DNA reads as TGTGCCAGCAGTGATTTCCAAGAGACCCAGTACTTC. It translates to CASSDFQETQYF. V and J are TRBV27 and TRBJ2-5, with unresolved D. V shed 5 bases and J shed 1 base, with 5 bases lying between them. CDR1 is MNHEY, CDR2 SMNVEV, per germline (reference sequence). The CDR3 extends over 12 amino acids.

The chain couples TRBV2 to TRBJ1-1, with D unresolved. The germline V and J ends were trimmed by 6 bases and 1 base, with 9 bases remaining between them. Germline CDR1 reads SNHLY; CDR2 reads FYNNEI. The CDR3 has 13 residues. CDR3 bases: TGTGCCAGCAGGAAACTCCAGAACACTGAAGCTTTCTTT. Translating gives CASRKLQNTEAFF.

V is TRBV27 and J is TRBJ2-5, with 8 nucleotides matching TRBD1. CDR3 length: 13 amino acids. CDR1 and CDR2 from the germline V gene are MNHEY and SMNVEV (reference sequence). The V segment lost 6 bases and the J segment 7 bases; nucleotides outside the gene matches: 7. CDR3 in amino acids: CASSLRQGRTQYF. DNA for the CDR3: TGTGCCAGCAGCCTCCGACAGGGGAGGACCCAGTACTTC.

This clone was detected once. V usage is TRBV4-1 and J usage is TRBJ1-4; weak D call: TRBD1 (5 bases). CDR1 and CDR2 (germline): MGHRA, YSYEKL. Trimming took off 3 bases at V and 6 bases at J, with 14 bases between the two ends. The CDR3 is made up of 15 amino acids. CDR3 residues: CASSQFGGSDEKLFF. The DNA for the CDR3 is TGCGCCAGCAGCCAGTTCGGGGGATCGGATGAAAAACTGTTTTTT.

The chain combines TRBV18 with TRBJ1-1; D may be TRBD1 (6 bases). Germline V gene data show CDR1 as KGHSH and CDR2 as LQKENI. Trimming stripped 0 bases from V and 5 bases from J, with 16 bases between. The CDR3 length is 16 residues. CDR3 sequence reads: CASSPPKGPGETEAFF. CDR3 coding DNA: TGTGCCAGCTCACCACCGAAGGGGCCAGGGGAGACTGAAGCTTTCTTT.

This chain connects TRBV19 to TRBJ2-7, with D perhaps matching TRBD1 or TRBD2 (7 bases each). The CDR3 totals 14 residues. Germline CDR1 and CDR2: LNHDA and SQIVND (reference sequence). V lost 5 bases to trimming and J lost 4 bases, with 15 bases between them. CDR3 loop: CASSPQGGVYEQYF. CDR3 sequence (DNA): TGTGCCAGTAGTCCCCAGGGGGGGGTATACGAGCAGTACTTC.